This TCR beta chain comes out of a study of T-cell reconstitution after alpha-beta-depleted transplantation in children. Turning to this clonotype: No antigen is known for it.

CDR1 DFQATT and CDR2 SNEGSKA come from the germline V gene (reference sequence). CDR3 length equals 13 residues. The V end lost 7 bases, the J end lost 2 bases, and 12 bases lay between the germline ends. Unique molecular identifiers were built into the TCRbeta library. TCRdb recomputed calls from the PCR reads with MiXCR, one row per CDR3 protein. Of around 50,000 distinct CDR3 sequences listed, 40% to 65% are singletons. The study's findings and limits: Fresh T-cell production supplied most of the T-cell counts and diversity seen one year after transplant. Several hundred graft clones that had expanded were reportedly the source of alpha-beta T cells about two months after transplant.

Sample: peripheral blood, taken before TCRalphabeta/CD19-depleted stem cell transplant. The chain links TRBV20-1 to TRBJ2-1, with a possible D match to TRBD1 (6 bases). The receptor was derived from a boy younger than two with SCID, due to receive a stem cell transplant. The CDR3, as DNA: TGCAGTGTACGGGACAAAGCCTACAATGAGCAGTTCTTC. As protein: CSVRDKAYNEQFF.